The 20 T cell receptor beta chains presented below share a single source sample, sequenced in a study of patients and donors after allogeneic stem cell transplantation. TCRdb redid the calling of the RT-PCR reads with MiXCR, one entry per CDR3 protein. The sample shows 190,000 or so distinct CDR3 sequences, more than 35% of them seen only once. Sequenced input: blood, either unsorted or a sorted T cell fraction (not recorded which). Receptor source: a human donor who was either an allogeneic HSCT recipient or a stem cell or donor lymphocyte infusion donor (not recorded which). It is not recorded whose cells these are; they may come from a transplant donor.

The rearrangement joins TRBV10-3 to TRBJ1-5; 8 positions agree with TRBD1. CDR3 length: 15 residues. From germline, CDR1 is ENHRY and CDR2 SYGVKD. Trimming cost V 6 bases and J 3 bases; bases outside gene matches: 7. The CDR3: CAISSGTGINQPQHF. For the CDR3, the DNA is TGTGCCATCAGCTCCGGGACAGGTATCAATCAGCCCCAGCATTTT.

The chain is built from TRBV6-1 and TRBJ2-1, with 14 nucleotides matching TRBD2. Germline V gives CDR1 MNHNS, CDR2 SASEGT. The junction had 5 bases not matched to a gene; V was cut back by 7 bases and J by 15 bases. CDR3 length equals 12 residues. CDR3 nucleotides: TGTGCCAGCACCTTAGGACTAGCGGGGGGGTTCTTC. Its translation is CASTLGLAGGFF.

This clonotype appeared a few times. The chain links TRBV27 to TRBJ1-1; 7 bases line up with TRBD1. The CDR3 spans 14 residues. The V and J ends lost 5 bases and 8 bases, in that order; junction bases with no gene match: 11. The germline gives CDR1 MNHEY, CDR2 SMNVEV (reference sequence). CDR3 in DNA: TGTGCCAGCAGTGCGACAGGGAGGGCCCCAGAAGCTTTCTTT. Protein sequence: CASSATGRAPEAFF.

The CDR3 spells CASSLIGGELFF. Written as DNA, the CDR3 is TGTGCCAGCAGCTTAATTGGCGGGGAGCTGTTTTTT. The chain couples TRBV7-3 to TRBJ2-2; D remains ambiguous. Trimming took 1 base from V and 7 from J, leaving 4 bases between them. The length of the CDR3 is 12 residues. Germline CDR1 is SGHTA and CDR2 is FQGTGA.

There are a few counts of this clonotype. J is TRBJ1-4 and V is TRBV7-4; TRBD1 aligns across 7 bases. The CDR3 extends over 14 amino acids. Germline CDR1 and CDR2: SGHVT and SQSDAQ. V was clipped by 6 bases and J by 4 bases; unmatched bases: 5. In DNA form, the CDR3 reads TGTGCCAGCAGGTTCGGGACAGATAATGAAAAACTGTTTTTT. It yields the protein CASRFGTDNEKLFF.

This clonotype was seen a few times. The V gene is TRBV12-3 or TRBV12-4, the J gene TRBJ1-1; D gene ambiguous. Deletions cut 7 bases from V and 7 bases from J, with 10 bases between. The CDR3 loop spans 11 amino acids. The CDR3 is CASIRHLEAFF. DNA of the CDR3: TGTGCCAGCATCCGACACCTTGAAGCTTTCTTT.

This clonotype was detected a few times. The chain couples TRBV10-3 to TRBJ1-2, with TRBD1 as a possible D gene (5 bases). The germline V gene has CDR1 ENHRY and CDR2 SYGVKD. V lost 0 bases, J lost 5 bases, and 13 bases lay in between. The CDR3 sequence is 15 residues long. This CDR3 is CAISESTGRQYGYTF. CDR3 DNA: TGTGCCATCAGTGAGTCGACGGGCAGACAGTATGGCTACACCTTC.

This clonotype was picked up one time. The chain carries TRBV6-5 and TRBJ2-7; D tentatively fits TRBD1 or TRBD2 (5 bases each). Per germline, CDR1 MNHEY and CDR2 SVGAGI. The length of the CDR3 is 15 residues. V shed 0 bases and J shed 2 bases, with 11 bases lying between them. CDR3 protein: CASSYSGTGTYEQYF. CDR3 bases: TGTGCCAGCAGTTACTCAGGGACGGGTACCTACGAGCAGTACTTC.

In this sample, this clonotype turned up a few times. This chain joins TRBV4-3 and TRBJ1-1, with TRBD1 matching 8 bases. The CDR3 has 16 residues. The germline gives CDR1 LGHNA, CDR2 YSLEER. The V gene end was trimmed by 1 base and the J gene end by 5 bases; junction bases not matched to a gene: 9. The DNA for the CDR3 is TGCGCCAGCAGCCAAGCTACGGACAGGGATTATACTGAAGCTTTCTTT. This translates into CASSQATDRDYTEAFF.

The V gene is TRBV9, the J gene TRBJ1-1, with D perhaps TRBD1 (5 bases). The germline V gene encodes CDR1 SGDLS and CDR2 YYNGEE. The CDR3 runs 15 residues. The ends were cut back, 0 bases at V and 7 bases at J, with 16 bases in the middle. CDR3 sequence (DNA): TGTGCCAGCAGCGTAGAGAGTGGGGGTATCTATGAAGCTTTCTTT. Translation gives CASSVESGGIYEAFF. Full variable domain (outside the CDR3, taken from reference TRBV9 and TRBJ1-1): DSGVTQTPKHLITATGQRVTLRCSPRSGDLSVYWYQQSLDQGLQFLIQYYNGEERAKGNILERFSAQQFPDLHSELNLSSLELGDSALYFCASSVESGGIYEAFFGQGTRLTVV.

CDR3 sequence reads: CAISSLAGPRTDTQYF. For the CDR3, the DNA is TGTGCCATCAGTTCTTTAGCGGGCCCTCGCACAGATACGCAGTATTTT. The rearrangement links TRBV10-3 to TRBJ2-3, with 7 bases that match TRBD2. This CDR3 is 16 amino acids long. The V segment lost 5 bases and the J segment 1 base; nucleotides outside the gene matches: 9. Germline CDR1 and CDR2: ENHRY and SYGVKD.

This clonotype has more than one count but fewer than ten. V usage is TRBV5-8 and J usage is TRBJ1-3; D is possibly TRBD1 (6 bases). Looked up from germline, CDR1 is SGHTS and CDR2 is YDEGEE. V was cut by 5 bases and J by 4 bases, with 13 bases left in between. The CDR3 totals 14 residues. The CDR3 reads CASRQTGKGNTIYF. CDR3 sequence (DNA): TGTGCCAGCAGGCAAACAGGGAAAGGAAACACCATATATTTT.

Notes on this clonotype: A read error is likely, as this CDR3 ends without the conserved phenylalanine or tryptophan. The CDR3 DNA is TGTGCCAGCAGCCAATCCGACATTCAGCAGCCCCAGCATTTG. This gives the protein CASSQSDIQQPQHL. The chain carries TRBV7-9 and TRBJ1-5; the D is unclear. Germline CDR1 is SEHNR and CDR2 is FQNEAQ (reference sequence). V gave up 5 bases and J gave up 7 bases, with 15 bases separating them. This CDR3 comprises 14 residues.

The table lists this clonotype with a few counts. In DNA form, the CDR3 reads TGTGCCAGCAGTTCCCTGGGACAGCAAGGTTTGAGCACTGAAGCTTTCTTT. Protein product: CASSSLGQQGLSTEAFF. The rearrangement uses TRBV28 and TRBJ1-1, with 7 nucleotides matching TRBD1. Germline CDR1 and CDR2: MDHEN and SYDVKM. V was clipped by 4 bases and J by 4 bases; unmatched bases: 15. The CDR3 spans 17 residues.

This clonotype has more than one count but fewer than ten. In DNA, the CDR3 is TGTGCCAGCAGCCCGGGACAGGTCTCTGGCTACACCTTC. The encoded protein is CASSPGQVSGYTF. The genes are TRBV12-3 or TRBV12-4 and TRBJ1-2; 8 nucleotides line up with TRBD1. The V gene end was trimmed by 6 bases and the J gene end by 7 bases; junction bases not matched to a gene: 7. The CDR3 contains 13 residues.

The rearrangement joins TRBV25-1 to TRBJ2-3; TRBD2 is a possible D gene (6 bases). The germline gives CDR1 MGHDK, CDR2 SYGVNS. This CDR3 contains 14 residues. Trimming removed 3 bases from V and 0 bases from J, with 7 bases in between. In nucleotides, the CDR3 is TGTGCCAGCAGTGACGGGACTAGCACAGATACGCAGTATTTT. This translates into CASSDGTSTDTQYF.

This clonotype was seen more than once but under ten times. The chain's CDR3 is CSVDKGPDTYGYTF. In DNA, the CDR3 is TGCAGCGTTGATAAAGGGCCGGACACCTATGGCTACACCTTC. This rearrangement joins TRBV29-1 to TRBJ1-2; tentatively, D is TRBD1 (5 bases). The CDR3 consists of 14 residues. V lost 3 bases and J lost 4, with 15 bases in between. Germline V gene sequence: CDR1 SQVTM, CDR2 ANQGSEA.

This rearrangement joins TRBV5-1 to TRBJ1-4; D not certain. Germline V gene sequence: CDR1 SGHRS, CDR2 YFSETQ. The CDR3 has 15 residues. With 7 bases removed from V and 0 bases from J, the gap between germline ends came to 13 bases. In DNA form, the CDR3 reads TGCGCCAGCGGACTGGACGGAGCAACTAATGAAAAACTGTTTTTT. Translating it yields CASGLDGATNEKLFF.

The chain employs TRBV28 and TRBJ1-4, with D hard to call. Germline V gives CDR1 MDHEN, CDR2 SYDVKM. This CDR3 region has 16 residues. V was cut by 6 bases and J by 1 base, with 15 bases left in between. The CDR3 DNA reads TGTGCCAGCAGAGATCCCCGGGCAGGAACTAATGAAAAACTGTTTTTT. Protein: CASRDPRAGTNEKLFF. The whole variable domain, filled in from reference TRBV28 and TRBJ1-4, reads DVKVTQSSRYLVKRTGEKVFLECVQDMDHENMFWYRQDPGLGLRLIYFSYDVKMKEKGDIPEGYSVSREKKERFSLILESASTNQTSMYLCASRDPRAGTNEKLFFGSGTQLSVL.

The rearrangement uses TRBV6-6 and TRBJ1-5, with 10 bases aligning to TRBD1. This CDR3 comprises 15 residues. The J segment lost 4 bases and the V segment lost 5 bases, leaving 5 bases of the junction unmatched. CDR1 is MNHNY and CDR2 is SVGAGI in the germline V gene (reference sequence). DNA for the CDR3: TGTGCCAGCAGTAAGGACAGGGGGTTTAATCAGCCCCAGCATTTT. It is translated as CASSKDRGFNQPQHF.